Each of the 20 T cell receptor beta chains below was sequenced from the same sample in a study of Ad26.COV2.S vaccination and SARS-CoV-2 variants. The sample's treatment: approximately 18 received Ad26.COV2.S at low or high dose, single or two shots; several received placebo; per-sample allocation not given. The samples were gathered on day 63 after the first injection of vaccine or placebo. The protocol was immunoSEQ multiplex PCR, while the TCRdb copy is restricted to in-frame clones and leaves out a portion. The sample consists of 510,000 or so clones, around nine tenths of them appearing once. Sequenced material: peripheral blood, taken in a trial of Ad26.COV2.S vaccine versus placebo. Every receptor here comes from a person between 18 and 65 years old who received the Ad26.COV2.S COVID-19 vaccine or a placebo.

V usage is TRBV9 and J usage is TRBJ2-2; D not resolved. Germline V lookup: CDR1 SGDLS, CDR2 YYNGEE. The ends were cut back, 2 bases at V and 3 bases at J, with 5 bases in the middle. This CDR3 is 13 amino acids long. CDR3 sequence: CASSVLDTGELFF. CDR3 nucleotide sequence: TGTGCCAGCAGCGTGCTGGACACCGGGGAGCTGTTTTTT.

The chain employs TRBV28 and TRBJ1-2, with a weak D call TRBD1 (6 bases). Deletions cut 1 base from V and 1 base from J, with 13 bases between. Germline assignment: CDR1 MDHEN and CDR2 SYDVKM. The CDR3 totals 16 residues. CDR3 in amino acids: CASSLSQGRINYGYTF. The CDR3, as DNA: TGTGCCAGCAGTTTATCTCAGGGGCGAATTAACTATGGCTACACCTTC.

The sample holds one count of this clone. The CDR3 bases are TGTGCCAGTCAACCCCCGTGGACTAGCGGGAAGGACGGGGAGCTGTTTTTT. This sequence encodes CASQPPWTSGKDGELFF. The gene calls are TRBV19 and TRBJ2-2, with 12 nucleotides matching TRBD2. The CDR3 consists of 17 residues. Germline CDR1 is LNHDA and CDR2 is SQIVND (reference sequence). With 8 bases clipped from V and 7 bases from J, the junction kept 14 bases outside the gene matches.

J is TRBJ1-5 and V is TRBV25-1; 7 positions agree with TRBD1. J was trimmed by 6 bases and V by 5 bases; bases with no gene match: 4. The CDR3 contains 13 residues. The germline CDR1 and CDR2 sequences are MGHDK and SYGVNS. The DNA of the CDR3 is TGTGCCAGCAGTCATCCAGGGGGTCAGCCCCAGCATTTT. As protein: CASSHPGGQPQHF.

V gene TRBV2 combines with J gene TRBJ2-3, with D perhaps given as TRBD1 or TRBD2 (5 bases each). This CDR3 region has 16 residues. V was pared by 4 bases and J by 5 bases, with 19 bases between. The V gene's germline CDR1 is SNHLY and CDR2 FYNNEI. CDR3 bases: TGTGCCAGCAGTGCATGGGTGGGAGTAGGGGTAGATACGCAGTATTTT. This sequence encodes CASSAWVGVGVDTQYF.

This clone came up once. This chain links TRBV27 with TRBJ1-5; D unresolved. Germline V gene sequence: CDR1 MNHEY, CDR2 SMNVEV (reference sequence). V shed 1 base and J shed 2 bases, with 3 bases lying between them. The CDR3 has 13 residues. Here the CDR3 reads CASSLLGNQPQHF. As DNA, the CDR3 is TGTGCCAGCAGTTTATTGGGCAATCAGCCCCAGCATTTT.

V is TRBV7-9 and J is TRBJ1-4; TRBD1 might be the D (6 bases). The CDR3 sequence is 15 residues long. Trimming left V 2 bases short and J 4 bases short, with 11 bases between. Germline V gene sequence: CDR1 SEHNR, CDR2 FQNEAQ (reference sequence). This chain's CDR3 is CASSLIGGRNEKLFF. CDR3 DNA sequence: TGTGCCAGCAGCTTAATAGGGGGACGTAATGAAAAACTGTTTTTT.

The rearrangement uses TRBV14 and TRBJ2-7, with a tentative D call TRBD1 (5 bases). The germline V gene has CDR1 SGHDN and CDR2 FVKESK. The CDR3 spans 15 residues. Deletions cut 0 bases from V and 0 bases from J, with 9 bases between. The CDR3 DNA reads as TGTGCCAGCAGCCAAGACACAGGCCTCTCCTACGAGCAGTACTTC. It codes for CASSQDTGLSYEQYF.

This clone turned up a few times. CDR3 in amino acids: CAWSVSRSNQPQHF. The CDR3, as DNA: TGTGCCTGGAGTGTTTCTAGGAGCAATCAGCCCCAGCATTTT. The rearrangement joins TRBV30 to TRBJ1-5, with D hard to call. Deletions cut 0 bases from V and 1 base from J, with 7 bases between. Germline lookup yields CDR1 GTSNPN and CDR2 SVGIG (reference sequence). The CDR3 runs 14 residues.

This clone was picked up a small number of times. The genes are TRBV19 and TRBJ1-2; D is perhaps TRBD1 (6 bases). CDR3 length: 15 amino acids. Trimming stripped 7 bases from V and 4 bases from J, with 19 bases between. Germline-derived CDR1 and CDR2 are LNHDA and SQIVND (reference sequence). CDR3 residues: CASIGGPGVRYGYTF. In DNA, the CDR3 is TGTGCCAGTATTGGAGGACCAGGGGTTCGCTATGGCTACACCTTC.

This clone was recorded only once. The chain joins TRBV11-3 to TRBJ1-1; possible D gene TRBD1, 5 bases. Trimming pared 0 bases from V and 5 bases from J, leaving 13 bases between. CDR3 length: 15 amino acids. Germline-derived CDR1 and CDR2 are SGHNT and YENEEA. The CDR3 protein is CASSLEFGRGTEAFF. In DNA, the CDR3 is TGTGCCAGCAGCTTAGAATTCGGCCGGGGGACTGAAGCTTTCTTT.

The chain joins TRBV30 to TRBJ1-6, with D unclear. Germline V lookup: CDR1 GTSNPN, CDR2 SVGIG (reference sequence). There are 9 residues in the CDR3. The CDR3 sequence is CALGPPLHF. In nucleotides, the CDR3 is TGTGCGTTAGGTCCACCCCTCCACTTT.

This clone was counted a few times. This chain joins TRBV6-2 or TRBV6-3 and TRBJ2-3; 8 bases align to TRBD2. The V gene end was trimmed by 2 bases and the J gene end by 9 bases; junction bases not matched to a gene: 7. Germline lookup yields CDR1 MNHEY and CDR2 SVGEGT. The CDR3 has 14 amino acids. The CDR3 DNA sequence: TGTGCCAGCAGTTACGTGGCGGGAGGTCGCACGCAGTATTTT. Its translation is CASSYVAGGRTQYF.

The CDR3 reads CASSQSKVLRSNQPQHF. DNA of the CDR3: TGTGCCAGCTCACAGAGTAAGGTCCTTAGGAGCAATCAGCCCCAGCATTTT. The V call is TRBV18, the J call TRBJ1-5; D gene unclear. Between the trimmed V and J ends, which lost 4 bases and 1 base, there was a span of 17 bases. Germline loops: CDR1 KGHSH, CDR2 LQKENI. CDR3 length: 17 residues.

V gene TRBV28 combines with J gene TRBJ2-7; TRBD1 might be the D (6 bases). This CDR3 region has 15 residues. CDR1 and CDR2 (germline): MDHEN, SYDVKM. Between the trimmed V and J ends, which lost 6 bases and 0 bases, there was a span of 15 bases. CDR3 coding DNA: TGTGCCAGCAGCACGGTCGAGGGGGACTCCTACGAGCAGTACTTC. This translates into CASSTVEGDSYEQYF.

The V call is TRBV5-1, the J call TRBJ2-1; D might be TRBD2 (6 bases). Germline CDR1 reads SGHRS; CDR2 reads YFSETQ. CDR3 length equals 14 residues. V was clipped by 1 base and J by 7 bases, with 12 bases between them. CDR3 region: CASSLPREWNEQFF. The CDR3 bases are TGCGCCAGCAGCTTGCCCCGGGAGTGGAATGAGCAGTTCTTC. The full variable domain, rest sourced from reference TRBV5-1 and TRBJ2-1, is KAGVTQTPRYLIKTRGQQVTLSCSPISGHRSVSWYQQTPGQGLQFLFEYFSETQRNKGNFPGRFSGRQFSNSRSEMNVSTLELGDSALYLCASSLPREWNEQFFGPGTRLTVL.

About this clone: Other DNA variants within this sample encode the same CDR3. The chain carries TRBV6-2 or TRBV6-3 and TRBJ2-7, with D possibly TRBD2 on 5 matching bases. Trimming took off 6 bases at V and 3 bases at J, with 9 bases between the two ends. The CDR3 is made up of 12 amino acids. Germline lookup yields CDR1 MNHEY and CDR2 SVGEGT. CDR3 sequence (DNA): TGTGCCAGCAGCTCAACTAGCTACGAGCAGTACTTC. It is translated as CASSSTSYEQYF.

This chain connects TRBV6-2 or TRBV6-3 to TRBJ1-1; D is unresolved. CDR1 is MNHEY and CDR2 is SVGEGT in the germline V gene. V was clipped by 4 bases and J by 3 bases, with 6 bases between them. The CDR3 totals 12 residues. CDR3 DNA sequence: TGTGCCAGCAGTTGGGGTTACACTGAAGCTTTCTTT. It specifies CASSWGYTEAFF.

The V and J genes are TRBV19 and TRBJ1-1, with 11 positions matching TRBD1. The V segment lost 5 bases and the J segment 4 bases; nucleotides outside the gene matches: 15. Germline CDR1 reads LNHDA; CDR2 reads SQIVND (reference sequence). The CDR3 has 18 amino acids. CDR3: CASSPLVGPGTGGTEAFF. As DNA, the CDR3 is TGTGCCAGTAGTCCCCTGGTGGGCCCCGGGACAGGGGGCACTGAAGCTTTCTTT.

This chain joins TRBV6-6 and TRBJ2-2; D possibly corresponds to TRBD1 (5 bases). The CDR3 sequence is 16 residues long. Germline V gives CDR1 MNHNY, CDR2 SVGAGI (reference sequence). Trimming removed 11 bases from V and 0 bases from J, with 19 bases in between. The CDR3 DNA reads TGTGCCTCAACGGGTCGGACACCCGCGAACACCGGGGAGCTGTTTTTT. Protein sequence: CASTGRTPANTGELFF.